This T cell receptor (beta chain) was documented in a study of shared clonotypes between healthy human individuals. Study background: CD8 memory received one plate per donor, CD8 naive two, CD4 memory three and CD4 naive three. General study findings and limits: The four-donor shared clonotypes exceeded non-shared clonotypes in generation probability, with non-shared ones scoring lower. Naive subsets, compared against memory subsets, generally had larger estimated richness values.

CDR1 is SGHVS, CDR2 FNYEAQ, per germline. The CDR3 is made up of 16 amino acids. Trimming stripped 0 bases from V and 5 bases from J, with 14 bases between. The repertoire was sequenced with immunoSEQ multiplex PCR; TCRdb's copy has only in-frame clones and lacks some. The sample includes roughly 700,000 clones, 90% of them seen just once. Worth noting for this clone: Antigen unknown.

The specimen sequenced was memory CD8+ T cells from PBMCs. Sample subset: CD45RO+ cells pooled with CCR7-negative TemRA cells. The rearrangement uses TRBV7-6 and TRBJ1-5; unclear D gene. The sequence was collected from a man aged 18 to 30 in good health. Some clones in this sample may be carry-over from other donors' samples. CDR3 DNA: TGTGCCAGCAGCTTAGCAGGGCCCGAACTGGATCAGCCCCAGCATTTT. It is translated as CASSLAGPELDQPQHF. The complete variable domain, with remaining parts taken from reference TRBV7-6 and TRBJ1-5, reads GAGVSQSPRYKVTKRGQDVALRCDPISGHVSLYWYRQALGQGPEFLTYFNYEAQQDKSGLPNDRFSAERPEGSISTLTIQRTEQRDSAMYRCASSLAGPELDQPQHFGDGTRLSIL.